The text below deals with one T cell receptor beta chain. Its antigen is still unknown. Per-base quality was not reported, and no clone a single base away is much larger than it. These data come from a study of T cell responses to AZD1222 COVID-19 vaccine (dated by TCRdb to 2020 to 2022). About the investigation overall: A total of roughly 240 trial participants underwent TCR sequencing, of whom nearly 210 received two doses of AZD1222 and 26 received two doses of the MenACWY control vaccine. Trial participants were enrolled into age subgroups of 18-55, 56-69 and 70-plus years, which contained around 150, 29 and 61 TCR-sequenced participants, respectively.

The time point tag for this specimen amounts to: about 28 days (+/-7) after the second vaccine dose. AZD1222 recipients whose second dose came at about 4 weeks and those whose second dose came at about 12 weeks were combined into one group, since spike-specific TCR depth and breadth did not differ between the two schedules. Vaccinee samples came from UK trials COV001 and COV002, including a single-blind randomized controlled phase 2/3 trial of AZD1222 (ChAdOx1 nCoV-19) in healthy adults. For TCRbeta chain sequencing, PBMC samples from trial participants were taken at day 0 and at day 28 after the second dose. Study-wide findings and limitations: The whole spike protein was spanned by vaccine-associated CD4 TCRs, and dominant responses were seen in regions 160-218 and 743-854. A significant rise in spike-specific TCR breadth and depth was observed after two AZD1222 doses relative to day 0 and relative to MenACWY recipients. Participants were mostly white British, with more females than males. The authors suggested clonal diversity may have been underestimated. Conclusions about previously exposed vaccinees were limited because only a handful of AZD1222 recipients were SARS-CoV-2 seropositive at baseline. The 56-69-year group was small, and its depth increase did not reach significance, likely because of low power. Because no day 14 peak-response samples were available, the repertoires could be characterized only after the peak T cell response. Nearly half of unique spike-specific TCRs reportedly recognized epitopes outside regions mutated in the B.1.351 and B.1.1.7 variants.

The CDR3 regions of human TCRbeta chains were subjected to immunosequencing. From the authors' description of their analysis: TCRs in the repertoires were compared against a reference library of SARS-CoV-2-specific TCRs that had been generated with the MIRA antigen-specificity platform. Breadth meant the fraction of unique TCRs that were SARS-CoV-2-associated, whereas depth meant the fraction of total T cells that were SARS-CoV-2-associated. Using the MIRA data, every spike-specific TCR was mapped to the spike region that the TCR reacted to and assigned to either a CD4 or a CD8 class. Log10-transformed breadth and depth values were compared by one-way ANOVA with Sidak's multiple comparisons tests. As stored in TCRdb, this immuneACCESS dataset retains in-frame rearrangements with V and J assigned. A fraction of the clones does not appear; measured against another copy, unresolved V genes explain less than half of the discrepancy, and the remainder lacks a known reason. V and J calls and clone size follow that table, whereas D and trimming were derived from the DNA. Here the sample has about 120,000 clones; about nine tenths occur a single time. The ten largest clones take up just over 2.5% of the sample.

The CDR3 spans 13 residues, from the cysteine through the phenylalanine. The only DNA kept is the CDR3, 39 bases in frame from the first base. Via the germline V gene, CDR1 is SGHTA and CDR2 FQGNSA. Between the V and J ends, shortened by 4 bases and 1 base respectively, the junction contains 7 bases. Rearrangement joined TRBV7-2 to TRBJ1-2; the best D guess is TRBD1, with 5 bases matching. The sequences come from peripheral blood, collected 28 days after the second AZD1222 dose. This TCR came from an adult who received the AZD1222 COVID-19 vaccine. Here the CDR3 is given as CASSSQVNYGYTF. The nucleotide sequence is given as TGTGCCAGCAGCTCACAGGTTAACTATGGCTACACCTTC.